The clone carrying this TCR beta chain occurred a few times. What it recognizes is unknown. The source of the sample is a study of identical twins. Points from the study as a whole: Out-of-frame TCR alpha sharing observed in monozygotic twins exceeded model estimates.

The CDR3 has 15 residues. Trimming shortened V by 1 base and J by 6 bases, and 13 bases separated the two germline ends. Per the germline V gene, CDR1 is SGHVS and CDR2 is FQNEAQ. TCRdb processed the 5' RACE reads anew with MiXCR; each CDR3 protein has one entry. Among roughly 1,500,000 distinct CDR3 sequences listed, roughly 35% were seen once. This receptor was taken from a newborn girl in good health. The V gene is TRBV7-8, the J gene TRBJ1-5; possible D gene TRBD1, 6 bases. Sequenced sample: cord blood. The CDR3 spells CASSLDGGRVQPQHF. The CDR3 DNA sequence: TGTGCCAGCAGCTTAGATGGGGGGCGGGTTCAGCCCCAGCATTTT.